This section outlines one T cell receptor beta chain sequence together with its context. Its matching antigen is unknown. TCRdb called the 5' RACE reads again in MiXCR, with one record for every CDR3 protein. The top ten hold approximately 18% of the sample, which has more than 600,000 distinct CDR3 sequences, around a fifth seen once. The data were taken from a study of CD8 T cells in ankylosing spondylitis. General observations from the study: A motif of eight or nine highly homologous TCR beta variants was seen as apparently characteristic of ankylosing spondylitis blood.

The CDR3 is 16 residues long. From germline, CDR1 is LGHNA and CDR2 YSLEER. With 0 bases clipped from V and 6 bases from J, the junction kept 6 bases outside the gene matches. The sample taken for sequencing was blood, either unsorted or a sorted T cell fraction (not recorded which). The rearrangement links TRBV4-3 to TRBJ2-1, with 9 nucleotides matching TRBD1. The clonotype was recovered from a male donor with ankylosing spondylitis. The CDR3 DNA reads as TGCGCCAGCAGCCAAGATGGGGGACAGGGTGGCAATGAGCAGTTCTTC. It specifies CASSQDGGQGGNEQFF.